This section outlines one T cell receptor (beta chain) sequence together with its context. Its specificity is unknown. The germline gene is not matched at one end of the junction; a read error may be the cause. Profiling of TCR beta VDJ combinations and CDR3 sequences used genomic DNA as template. Via MiXCR, TCRdb re-called the reads, giving one row per CDR3 protein. This table holds approximately 130,000 distinct CDR3 sequences, 35% to 50% found once. This record comes from a study of CD8+CD57+ T cells in acquired aplastic anemia. About the study: Sequencing produced an average of about 10 million reads per healthy donor for CD4+ cells. Points from the study as a whole: The same twenty-nine CD8+ CDR3 sequences occurred in patients and in controls.

Sequenced input: sorted CD4+, CD8+, or CD8+CD57+ T cells (not recorded which) from PBMCs. The sequence was obtained from a human donor in good health, serving as a control.

The CDR3 protein is CASRRLMGVRETQYF. In DNA, the CDR3 is TGCGCCAGCAGACGCCTTATGGGAGTGAGGGAGACCCAGTACTTC. The rearrangement uses TRBV2 and TRBJ2-5; D is perhaps TRBD2 (5 bases). There are 15 residues in the CDR3. Germline-derived CDR1 and CDR2 are SNHLY and FYNNEI.